The present T cell receptor beta chain was sequenced within a study of beta chain features in type 1 diabetes. The CDR3 is made up of 15 amino acids. Germline CDR1 is MDHEN and CDR2 is SYDVKM. Trimming removed 5 bases from V and 6 bases from J, with 16 bases in between. Study-level findings and limits: Sequencing of cDNA might inflate the share of cells that strongly express TCR. A potential PCR bias toward shorter templates would be equal in patient and control samples. The study found that naive, central memory and Treg TCRB repertoires appeared more similar in patients than in healthy donors.

CD45RO/CCR7/CD25/CD127/CD95/CD27 staining was used to isolate CD4+ naive, central memory, regulatory and stem cell-like memory cells by sorting. Reverse transcription of all isolated RNA meant that expressed TCRB transcripts were sequenced. Repertoires were generated with immunoSEQ multiplex PCR, while TCRdb's copy carries only in-frame clones and drops some. The sample lists 150,000 to 180,000 clones; approximately 12% were seen once. Details on this clone: The target antigen is unknown.

What was sequenced was central memory CD4+ T cells from blood. This sequence originates from a man aged 18 to 30 in good health. The V gene is TRBV28, the J gene TRBJ2-2, with D perhaps TRBD2 (6 bases). The CDR3 sequence: CASSLGGTNAGELFF. The CDR3 DNA reads TGTGCCAGCAGTCTGGGGGGTACCAATGCCGGGGAGCTGTTTTTT. The variable domain in full, completed from reference TRBV28 and TRBJ2-2, reads DVKVTQSSRYLVKRTGEKVFLECVQDMDHENMFWYRQDPGLGLRLIYFSYDVKMKEKGDIPEGYSVSREKKERFSLILESASTNQTSMYLCASSLGGTNAGELFFGEGSRLTVL.